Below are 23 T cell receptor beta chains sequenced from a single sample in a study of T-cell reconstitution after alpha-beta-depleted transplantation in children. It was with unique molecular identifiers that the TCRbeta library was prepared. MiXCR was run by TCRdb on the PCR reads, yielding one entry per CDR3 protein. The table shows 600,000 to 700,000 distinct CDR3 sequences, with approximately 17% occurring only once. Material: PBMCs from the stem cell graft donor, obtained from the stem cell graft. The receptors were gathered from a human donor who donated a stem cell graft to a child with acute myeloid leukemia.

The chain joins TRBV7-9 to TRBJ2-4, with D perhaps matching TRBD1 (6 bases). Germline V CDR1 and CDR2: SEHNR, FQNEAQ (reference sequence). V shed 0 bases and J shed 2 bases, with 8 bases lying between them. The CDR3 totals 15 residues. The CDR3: CASSLAGTTKNIQYF. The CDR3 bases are TGTGCCAGCAGCTTAGCCGGGACAACCAAAAACATTCAGTACTTC.

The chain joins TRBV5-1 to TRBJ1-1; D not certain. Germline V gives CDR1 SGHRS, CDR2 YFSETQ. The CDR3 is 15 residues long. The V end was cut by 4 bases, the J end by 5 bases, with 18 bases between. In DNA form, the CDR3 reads TGCGCCAGCAGCGCCGTTCCATCCGACGGGACTGAAGCTTTCTTT. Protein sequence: CASSAVPSDGTEAFF. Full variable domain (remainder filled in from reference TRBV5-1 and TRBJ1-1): KAGVTQTPRYLIKTRGQQVTLSCSPISGHRSVSWYQQTPGQGLQFLFEYFSETQRNKGNFPGRFSGRQFSNSRSEMNVSTLELGDSALYLCASSAVPSDGTEAFFGQGTRLTVV.

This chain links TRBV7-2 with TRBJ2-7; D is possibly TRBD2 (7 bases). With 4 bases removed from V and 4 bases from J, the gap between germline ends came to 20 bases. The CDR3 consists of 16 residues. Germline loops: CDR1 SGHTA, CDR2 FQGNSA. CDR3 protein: CASSSTGGFPSYEQYF. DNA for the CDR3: TGTGCCAGCAGCTCAACGGGGGGCTTTCCCTCGTACGAGCAGTACTTC.

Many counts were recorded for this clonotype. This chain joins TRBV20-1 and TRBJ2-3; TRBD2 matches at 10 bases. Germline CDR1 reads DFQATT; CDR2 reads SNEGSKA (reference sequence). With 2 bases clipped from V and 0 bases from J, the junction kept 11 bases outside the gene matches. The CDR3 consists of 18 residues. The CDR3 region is CSARSLAGEPYSTDTQYF. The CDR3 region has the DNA TGCAGTGCTAGATCGCTAGCGGGGGAGCCCTATAGCACAGATACGCAGTATTTT.

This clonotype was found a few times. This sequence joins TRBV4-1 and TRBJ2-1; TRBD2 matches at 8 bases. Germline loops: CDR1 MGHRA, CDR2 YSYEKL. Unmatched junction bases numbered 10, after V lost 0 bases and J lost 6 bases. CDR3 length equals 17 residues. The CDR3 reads CASSQDQSTSAPNEQFF. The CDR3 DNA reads TGCGCCAGCAGCCAAGATCAGTCGACTAGCGCACCCAATGAGCAGTTCTTC.

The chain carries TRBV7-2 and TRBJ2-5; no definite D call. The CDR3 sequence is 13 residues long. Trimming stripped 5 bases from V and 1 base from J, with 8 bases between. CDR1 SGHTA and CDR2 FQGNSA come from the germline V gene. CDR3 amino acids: CASSPILQETQYF. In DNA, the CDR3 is TGTGCCAGCAGCCCCATCCTCCAAGAGACCCAGTACTTC. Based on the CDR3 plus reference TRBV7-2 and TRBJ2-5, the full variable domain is GAGVSQSPSNKVTEKGKDVELRCDPISGHTALYWYRQSLGQGLEFLIYFQGNSAPDKSGLPSDRFSAERTGGSVSTLTIQRTQQEDSAVYLCASSPILQETQYFGPGTRLLVL.

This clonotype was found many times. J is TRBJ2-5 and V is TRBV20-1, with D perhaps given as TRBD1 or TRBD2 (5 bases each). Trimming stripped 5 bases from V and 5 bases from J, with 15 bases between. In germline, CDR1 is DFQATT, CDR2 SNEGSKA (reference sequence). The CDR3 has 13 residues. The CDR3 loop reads CSAQGRTRETQYF. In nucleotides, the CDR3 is TGCAGTGCTCAGGGACGGACGAGGGAGACCCAGTACTTC.

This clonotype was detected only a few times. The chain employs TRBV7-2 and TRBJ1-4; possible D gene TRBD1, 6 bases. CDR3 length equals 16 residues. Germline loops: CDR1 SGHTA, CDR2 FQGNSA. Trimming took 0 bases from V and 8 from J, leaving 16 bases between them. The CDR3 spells CASSLAIGQGREKLFF. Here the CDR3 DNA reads TGTGCCAGCAGCTTAGCTATAGGGCAGGGGAGGGAAAAACTGTTTTTT.

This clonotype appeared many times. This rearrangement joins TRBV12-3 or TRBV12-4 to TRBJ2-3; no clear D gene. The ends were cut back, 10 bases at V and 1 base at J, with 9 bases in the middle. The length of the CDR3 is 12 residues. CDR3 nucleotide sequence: TGTGCCACCTCTCGCCGCACAGATACGCAGTATTTT. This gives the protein CATSRRTDTQYF.

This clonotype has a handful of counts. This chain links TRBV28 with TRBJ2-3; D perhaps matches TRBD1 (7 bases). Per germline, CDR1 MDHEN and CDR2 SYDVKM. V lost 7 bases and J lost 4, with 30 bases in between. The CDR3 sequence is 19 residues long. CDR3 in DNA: TGTGCCAGCACCCCAGGGGGGTTGGGAGGACGGAGCTCCTCAGATACGCAGTATTTT. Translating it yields CASTPGGLGGRSSSDTQYF.

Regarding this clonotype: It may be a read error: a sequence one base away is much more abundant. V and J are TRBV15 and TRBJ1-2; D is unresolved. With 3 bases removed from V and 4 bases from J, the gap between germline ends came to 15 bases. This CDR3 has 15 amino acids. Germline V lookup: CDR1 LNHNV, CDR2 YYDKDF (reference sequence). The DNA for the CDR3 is TGTGCCACCAGCAGCGAAGGGCGCGTCGGCTATGGCTACACCTTC. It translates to CATSSEGRVGYGYTF.

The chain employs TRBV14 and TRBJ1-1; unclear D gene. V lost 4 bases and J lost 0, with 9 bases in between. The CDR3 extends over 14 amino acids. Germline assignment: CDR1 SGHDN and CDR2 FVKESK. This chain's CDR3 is CASSLLSLNTEAFF. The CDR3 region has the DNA TGTGCCAGCAGCCTTCTCAGCTTGAACACTGAAGCTTTCTTT.

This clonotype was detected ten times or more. CDR3 sequence: CSALGQGWKGEQFF. CDR3 in DNA: TGCAGTGCCCTGGGACAGGGGTGGAAAGGTGAGCAGTTCTTC. The chain uses TRBV20-1 and TRBJ2-1, with TRBD1 matching over 10 bases. The CDR3 has 14 amino acids. Germline V CDR1 and CDR2: DFQATT, SNEGSKA (reference sequence). V lost 6 bases to trimming and J lost 9 bases; unmatched junction nucleotides: 11.

CDR3 amino acids: CASSSRLASPPGVGELFF. For the CDR3, the DNA is TGTGCCAGCAGTTCCCGACTAGCCTCCCCACCTGGGGTCGGGGAGCTGTTTTTT. The chain joins TRBV3-1 to TRBJ2-2, with 7 nucleotides matching TRBD2. The CDR3 runs 18 residues. The germline CDR1 and CDR2 sequences are LGHDT and YNNKEL (reference sequence). Losses at the gene ends were 6 bases for V and 7 bases for J; bases not matched to a gene: 20. The whole variable domain, filled in from reference TRBV3-1 and TRBJ2-2, reads DTAVSQTPKYLVTQMGNDKSIKCEQNLGHDTMYWYKQDSKKFLKIMFSYNNKELIINETVPNRFSPKSPDKAHLNLHINSLELGDSAVYFCASSSRLASPPGVGELFFGEGSRLTVL.

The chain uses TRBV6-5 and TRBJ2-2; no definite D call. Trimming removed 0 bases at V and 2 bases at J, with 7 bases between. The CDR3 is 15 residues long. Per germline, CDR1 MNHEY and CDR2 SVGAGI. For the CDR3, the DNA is TGTGCCAGCAGTTACTCGAACAGAAACACCGGGGAGCTGTTTTTT. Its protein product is CASSYSNRNTGELFF.

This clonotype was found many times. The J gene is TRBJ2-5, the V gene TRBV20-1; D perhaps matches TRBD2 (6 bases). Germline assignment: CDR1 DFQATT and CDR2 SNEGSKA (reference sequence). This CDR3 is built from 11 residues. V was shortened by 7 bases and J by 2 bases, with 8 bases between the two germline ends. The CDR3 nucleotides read TGCAGTGTGGACTATCAAGAGACCCAGTACTTC. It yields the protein CSVDYQETQYF.

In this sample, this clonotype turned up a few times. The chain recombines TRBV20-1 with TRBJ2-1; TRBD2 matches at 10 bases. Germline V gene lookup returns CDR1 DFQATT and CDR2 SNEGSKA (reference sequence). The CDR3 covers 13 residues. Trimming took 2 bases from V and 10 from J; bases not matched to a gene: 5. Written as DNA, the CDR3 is TGCAGTGCTAGACAGCGGGGGGGCGTCGAGCAGTTCTTC. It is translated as CSARQRGGVEQFF.

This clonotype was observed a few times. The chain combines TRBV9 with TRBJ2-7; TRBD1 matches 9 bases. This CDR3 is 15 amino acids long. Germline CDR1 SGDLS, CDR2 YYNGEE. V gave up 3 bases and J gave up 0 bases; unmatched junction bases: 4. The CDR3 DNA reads TGTGCCAGCAGCGGGGGGGACAGGGTCTCCTACGAGCAGTACTTC. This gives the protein CASSGGDRVSYEQYF.

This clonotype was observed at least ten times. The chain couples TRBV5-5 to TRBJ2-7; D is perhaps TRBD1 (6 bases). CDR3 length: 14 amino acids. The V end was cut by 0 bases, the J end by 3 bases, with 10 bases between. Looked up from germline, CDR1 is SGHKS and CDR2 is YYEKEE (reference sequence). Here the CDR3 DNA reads TGTGCCAGCAGCTTGGCAAGGACAGACTACGAGCAGTACTTC. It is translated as CASSLARTDYEQYF.

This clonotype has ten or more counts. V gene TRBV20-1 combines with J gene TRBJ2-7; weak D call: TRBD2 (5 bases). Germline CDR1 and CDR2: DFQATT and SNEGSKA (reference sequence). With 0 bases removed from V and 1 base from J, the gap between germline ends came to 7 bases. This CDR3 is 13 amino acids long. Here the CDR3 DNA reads TGCAGTGCTAGAGATCCGGGATCCTACGAGCAGTACGTC. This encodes CSARDPGSYEQYV.

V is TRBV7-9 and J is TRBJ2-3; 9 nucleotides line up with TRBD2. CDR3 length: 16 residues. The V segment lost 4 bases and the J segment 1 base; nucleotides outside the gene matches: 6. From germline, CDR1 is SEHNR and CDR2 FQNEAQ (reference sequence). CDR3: CASSWGLARGTDTQYF. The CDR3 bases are TGTGCCAGCAGCTGGGGACTAGCTAGGGGCACAGATACGCAGTATTTT.

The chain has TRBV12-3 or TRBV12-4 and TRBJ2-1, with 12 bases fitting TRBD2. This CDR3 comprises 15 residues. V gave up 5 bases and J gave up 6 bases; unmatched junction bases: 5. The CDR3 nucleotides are TGTGCCAGCAGTCCTCTAGCGGGGGGGACCAATGAGCAGTTCTTC. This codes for CASSPLAGGTNEQFF.

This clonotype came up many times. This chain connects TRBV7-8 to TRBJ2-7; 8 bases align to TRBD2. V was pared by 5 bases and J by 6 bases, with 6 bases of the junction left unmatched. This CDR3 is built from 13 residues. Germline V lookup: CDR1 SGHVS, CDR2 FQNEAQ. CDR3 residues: CASSVGGAGEQYV. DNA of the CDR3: TGTGCCAGCAGCGTCGGGGGGGCGGGCGAGCAGTACGTC.